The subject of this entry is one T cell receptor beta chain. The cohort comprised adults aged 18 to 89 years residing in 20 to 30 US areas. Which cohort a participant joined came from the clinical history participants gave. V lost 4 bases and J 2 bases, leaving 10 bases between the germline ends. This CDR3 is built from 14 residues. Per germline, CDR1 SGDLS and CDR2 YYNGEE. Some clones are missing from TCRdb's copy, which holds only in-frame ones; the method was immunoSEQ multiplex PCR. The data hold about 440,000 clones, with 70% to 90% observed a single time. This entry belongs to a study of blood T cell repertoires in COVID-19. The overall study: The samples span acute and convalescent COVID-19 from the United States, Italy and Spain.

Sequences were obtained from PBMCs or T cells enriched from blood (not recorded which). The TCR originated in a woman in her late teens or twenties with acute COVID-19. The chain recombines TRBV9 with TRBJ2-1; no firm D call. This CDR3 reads CASSPGGTYNEQFF. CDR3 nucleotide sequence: TGTGCCAGCAGCCCCGGCGGAACCTACAATGAGCAGTTCTTC.